The 26 T cell receptor beta chains below were found in one sample sequenced in a study of T cell responses to AZD1222 COVID-19 vaccine. Generated by immunoSEQ multiplex PCR, the TCRdb table keeps only in-frame clones and is missing some. The sample has 100,000 to 150,000 clones; approximately 90% are singletons. This sample comprised peripheral blood, obtained 28 days after the second AZD1222 dose. The receptors shown here come from an adult who received the AZD1222 COVID-19 vaccine.

V and J are TRBV7-9 and TRBJ1-3; maybe TRBD1 (6 bases). Germline CDR1 SEHNR, CDR2 FQNEAQ (reference sequence). Deletions cut 1 base from V and 6 bases from J, with 10 bases between. This CDR3 spans 14 amino acids. CDR3 nucleotides: TGTGCCAGCAGCTTAGTGCAGGGGCCAAACACCATATATTTT. Its translation is CASSLVQGPNTIYF. Combining the CDR3 with reference TRBV7-9 and TRBJ1-3 gives the whole variable domain DTGVSQNPRHKITKRGQNVTFRCDPISEHNRLYWYRQTLGQGPEFLTYFQNEAQLEKSRLLSDRFSAERPKGSFSTLEIQRTEQGDSAMYLCASSLVQGPNTIYFGEGSWLTVV.

The chain links TRBV30 to TRBJ1-1, with D hard to call. Germline CDR1 GTSNPN, CDR2 SVGIG (reference sequence). The V and J ends lost 3 bases and 2 bases respectively, with 10 bases between them. CDR3 length: 13 amino acids. CDR3 in amino acids: CAWSDGFNTEAFF. CDR3 in DNA: TGTGCCTGGAGCGACGGATTTAACACTGAAGCTTTCTTT.

This clone was seen a few times. The rearrangement joins TRBV4-1 to TRBJ1-4; no reliable D call. V gave up 1 base and J gave up 6 bases, with 6 bases separating them. CDR3 length: 13 amino acids. Germline V gene lookup returns CDR1 MGHRA and CDR2 YSYEKL. CDR3 residues: CASSQGLDEKLFF. The CDR3 nucleotides read TGCGCCAGCAGCCAAGGCCTCGATGAAAAACTGTTTTTT.

The chain has TRBV27 and TRBJ1-5, with a tentative D call TRBD1 (5 bases). Trimming pared 8 bases from V and 3 bases from J, leaving 20 bases between. This CDR3 is 16 amino acids long. CDR1 MNHEY and CDR2 SMNVEV come from the germline V gene (reference sequence). In nucleotides, the CDR3 is TGTGCCAGCCGCCCGGGCGGCAGGGCAAACAATCAGCCCCAGCATTTT. Translating gives CASRPGGRANNQPQHF.

The chain uses TRBV27 and TRBJ2-6; 8 bases agree with TRBD1. The CDR3 loop spans 19 amino acids. V lost 5 bases to trimming and J lost 0 bases; unmatched junction nucleotides: 12. Germline values: CDR1 MNHEY, CDR2 SMNVEV (reference sequence). CDR3 sequence reads: CASSPNLGQGISGANVLTF. CDR3 nucleotide sequence: TGTGCCAGCAGTCCGAACCTAGGACAGGGAATCTCTGGGGCCAACGTCCTGACTTTC. Full variable domain (missing parts from reference TRBV27 and TRBJ2-6): EAQVTQNPRYLITVTGKKLTVTCSQNMNHEYMSWYRQDPGLGLRQIYYSMNVEVTDKGDVPEGYKVSRKEKRNFPLILESPSPNQTSLYFCASSPNLGQGISGANVLTFGAGSRLTVL.

The chain combines TRBV6-6 with TRBJ2-1; the D call may be TRBD1 or TRBD2 (5 bases each). CDR1 and CDR2 (germline): MNHNY, SVGAGI (reference sequence). The CDR3 runs 13 residues. Between the trimmed V and J ends, which lost 5 bases and 8 bases, there was a span of 13 bases. CDR3 protein: CASSMGTVYEQFF. Here the CDR3 DNA reads TGTGCCAGCAGTATGGGGACCGTCTATGAGCAGTTCTTC.

In this sample, this clone turned up a few times. This chain uses TRBV28 with TRBJ1-1; D unresolved. This CDR3 has 14 residues. Germline V gene lookup returns CDR1 MDHEN and CDR2 SYDVKM. The V end lost 2 bases, the J end lost 1 base, and 8 bases lay between the germline ends. CDR3 residues: CASSLSLRNTEAFF. As DNA, the CDR3 is TGTGCCAGCAGTTTAAGTCTTCGGAACACTGAAGCTTTCTTT.

The table lists this clone with a few counts. The chain is built from TRBV20-1 and TRBJ1-2; D uncertain. Between the trimmed V and J ends, which lost 3 bases and 4 bases, there was a span of 12 bases. Germline V CDR1 and CDR2: DFQATT, SNEGSKA (reference sequence). CDR3 length equals 13 residues. CDR3 region: CSASSMGGYGYTF. The CDR3 DNA reads TGCAGTGCTAGTTCTATGGGCGGCTATGGCTACACCTTC.

CDR3 bases: TGTGCCAGCAGTGTTAACAGCGGGAGAGAGGAGACCCAGTACTTC. Translating it yields CASSVNSGREETQYF. The chain is built from TRBV2 and TRBJ2-5, with 8 bases identical to TRBD2. The CDR3 is made up of 15 amino acids. Germline CDR1 reads SNHLY; CDR2 reads FYNNEI. With 4 bases clipped from V and 5 bases from J, the junction kept 9 bases outside the gene matches.

V gene TRBV11-3 combines with J gene TRBJ2-7, with 8 bases matching TRBD2. The CDR3 has 17 amino acids. CDR1 SGHNT and CDR2 YENEEA come from the germline V gene. V dropped 2 bases and J dropped 5; count of bases not matched to a gene: 14. CDR3 in DNA: TGTGCCAGCAGCTTAACATGGAGGACTAGCATGTTCCACGAGCAGTACTTC. Translated, it gives CASSLTWRTSMFHEQYF.

The DNA of the CDR3 is TGTGCCAGCAGCCTGGGAGTGAACACTGAAGCTTTCTTT. Protein product: CASSLGVNTEAFF. The chain carries TRBV3-1 (or the pseudogene TRBV3-2) and TRBJ1-1; D is uncertain. CDR1 LGHDT and CDR2 YNNKEL come from the germline V gene (reference sequence). This CDR3 spans 13 amino acids. V gave up 4 bases and J gave up 0 bases, with 6 bases separating them.

The chain is built from TRBV28 and TRBJ1-2; 7 nucleotides align to TRBD1. The CDR3 has 15 amino acids. After removal of 7 bases from V and 4 bases from J, the junction contained 12 bases not matched to a gene. Germline V lookup: CDR1 MDHEN, CDR2 SYDVKM. Here the CDR3 reads CASNPTPGQLYGYTF. As DNA, the CDR3 is TGTGCCAGCAATCCGACTCCGGGACAGCTCTATGGCTACACCTTC.

The V call is TRBV24-1, the J call TRBJ2-7; 7 bases are a match to TRBD1. Trimming took 4 bases from V and 2 from J; bases not matched to a gene: 10. CDR1 is KGHDR, CDR2 SFDVKD, per germline. The CDR3 consists of 16 residues. CDR3 amino acids: CATSEPSLQGTYEQYF. In DNA, the CDR3 is TGTGCCACCAGTGAACCCAGCTTACAGGGGACCTACGAGCAGTACTTC.

CDR3 region: CASSPNRGRGGQETQYF. The CDR3 DNA sequence: TGTGCCAGCAGCCCCAACCGGGGTCGCGGGGGCCAAGAGACCCAGTACTTC. The rearrangement links TRBV11-2 to TRBJ2-5; 7 nucleotides match TRBD2. CDR1 is SGHAT and CDR2 is FQNNGV in the germline V gene. With V trimmed by 5 bases and J by 1 base, 13 bases remained unmatched. There are 17 residues in the CDR3.

The rearrangement uses TRBV28 and TRBJ2-1; TRBD2 matches at 7 bases. In germline, CDR1 is MDHEN, CDR2 SYDVKM. Trimming at V came to 2 bases and at J to 8 bases, leaving 9 bases not matched to a gene. The CDR3 runs to 15 residues. The CDR3 DNA is TGTGCCAGCAGTTTAAGAGCGGGATATAAAGATGAGCAGTTCTTC. It translates to CASSLRAGYKDEQFF. The entire variable domain, with the rest obtained from reference TRBV28 and TRBJ2-1, is as follows: DVKVTQSSRYLVKRTGEKVFLECVQDMDHENMFWYRQDPGLGLRLIYFSYDVKMKEKGDIPEGYSVSREKKERFSLILESASTNQTSMYLCASSLRAGYKDEQFFGPGTRLTVL.

This chain joins TRBV21-1 and TRBJ1-5. TRBV21-1 is marked as a pseudogene. CDR3 length equals 11 residues. The CDR3 sequence is CASSLSQPQHF. The CDR3 DNA sequence: TGTGCCAGCAGCTTAAGTCAGCCCCAGCATTTT.

V gene TRBV30 combines with J gene TRBJ2-5, with D tentatively TRBD2 (6 bases). The V end lost 4 bases, the J end lost 2 bases, and 8 bases lay between the germline ends. The CDR3 consists of 12 residues. CDR1 and CDR2 (germline): GTSNPN, SVGIG (reference sequence). The CDR3 nucleotides read TGTGCCTGGAAGGCGGGGCAAGAGACCCAGTACTTC. Translated: CAWKAGQETQYF.

CDR3 sequence reads: CAISEERGPRALHF. DNA for the CDR3: TGTGCCATCAGTGAGGAACGAGGGCCCCGCGCCCTCCACTTT. The chain links TRBV10-3 to TRBJ1-6; D is undetermined. Germline lookup yields CDR1 ENHRY and CDR2 SYGVKD. V was shortened by 2 bases and J by 14 bases, with 16 bases between the two germline ends. This CDR3 is built from 14 residues.

Of note for this clone: The sample has other DNA sequences that encode this CDR3 too. This rearrangement joins TRBV20-1 to TRBJ2-5; D remains ambiguous. Trimming took off 1 base at V and 5 bases at J, with 2 bases between the two ends. Germline V CDR1 and CDR2: DFQATT, SNEGSKA (reference sequence). The CDR3 has 10 residues. CDR3: CSARGETQYF. The CDR3 region has the DNA TGCAGTGCTAGAGGCGAGACCCAGTACTTC.

The V and J genes are TRBV19 and TRBJ2-5, with 7 bases fitting TRBD2. V was clipped by 8 bases and J by 3 bases; unmatched bases: 18. CDR1 is LNHDA and CDR2 is SQIVND in the germline V gene (reference sequence). The CDR3 has 17 residues. The chain's CDR3 is CASSWGRASVAKETQYF. CDR3 DNA: TGTGCCAGTTCTTGGGGGAGGGCCTCTGTCGCCAAAGAGACCCAGTACTTC.

This clone was counted a single time. The V gene is TRBV27, the J gene TRBJ2-5; no firm D call. Germline V gene data show CDR1 as MNHEY and CDR2 as SMNVEV (reference sequence). Trimming removed 2 bases from V and 4 bases from J, with 2 bases in between. This CDR3 is built from 11 residues. The chain's CDR3 is CASSLRETQYF. CDR3 DNA: TGTGCCAGCAGTTTACGAGAGACCCAGTACTTC.

The CDR3 region is CASSPGTSGRAGFYEQYF. The CDR3 DNA is TGCGCCAGCAGCCCGGGGACTAGCGGGAGGGCCGGTTTCTACGAGCAGTACTTC. J is TRBJ2-7 and V is TRBV5-1; 16 positions match TRBD2. The CDR3 length is 18 residues. Germline V gene lookup returns CDR1 SGHRS and CDR2 YFSETQ. The trim removed 4 bases at V and 3 bases at J, leaving 10 bases unmatched.

The chain joins TRBV19 to TRBJ1-5; the match to TRBD1 covers 7 bases. Losses at the gene ends were 5 bases for V and 6 bases for J; bases not matched to a gene: 4. Germline V gene sequence: CDR1 LNHDA, CDR2 SQIVND (reference sequence). The CDR3 is made up of 13 amino acids. This chain's CDR3 is CASSDRVSQPQHF. DNA of the CDR3: TGTGCCAGTAGTGACAGGGTTTCTCAGCCCCAGCATTTT.

The V gene is TRBV7-9, the J gene TRBJ1-2; a possible D gene is TRBD1 (5 bases). The germline V gene has CDR1 SEHNR and CDR2 FQNEAQ (reference sequence). V was cut by 8 bases and J by 10 bases, with 20 bases left in between. This CDR3 contains 13 residues. CDR3 DNA: TGTGCCAGCGCCAAAAGAGGCAGGGTTGACTACACCTTC. This gives the protein CASAKRGRVDYTF.

The chain couples TRBV3-1 (or the pseudogene TRBV3-2) to TRBJ2-7, with 9 bases lining up with TRBD2. Per germline, CDR1 LGHDT and CDR2 YNNKEL (reference sequence). The CDR3 runs 14 residues. The J segment lost 5 bases and the V segment lost 4 bases, leaving 6 bases of the junction unmatched. The DNA for the CDR3 is TGTGCCAGCAGCCTTAGCGGGAGTCTCAACGAGCAGTACTTC. Residues: CASSLSGSLNEQYF.

The V call is TRBV7-6, the J call TRBJ2-6, with 8 bases aligning to TRBD1. J lost 2 bases, V lost 0 bases, and 6 bases had no gene match. Germline V CDR1 and CDR2: SGHVS, FNYEAQ. The CDR3 is 18 residues long. Here the CDR3 reads CASSLASETGAGANVLTF. CDR3 nucleotides: TGTGCCAGCAGCTTAGCCTCAGAGACAGGGGCTGGGGCCAACGTCCTGACTTTC.